This T cell receptor beta chain was retrieved from a study of CD8+ T cells in alopecia areata. Overall study: Treated patients swallowed 5 to 10 mg of oral tofacitinib twice daily. Study-level results: TCRs were shared less clearly across patients than in mice, possibly for HLA-related reasons. Scalp repertoires also include resident alphabeta T cells from normal skin.

Extracted RNA was reverse transcribed into cDNA, the sequencing template. Data came from immunoSEQ multiplex PCR; TCRdb stores just in-frame clones and leaves some out. This table holds hundreds of thousands of clones, 57% found once. With regard to this clone: Its antigen remains unidentified.

The CDR3 sequence is 16 residues long. Germline V gene data show CDR1 as SGHAT and CDR2 as FQNNGV. Trimming stripped 1 base from V and 0 bases from J, with 10 bases between. Sequencing was performed on CD4+ T cells sorted from blood, taken at week 0. This receptor was obtained from a human donor with alopecia areata. The rearrangement joins TRBV11-2 to TRBJ1-5; D gene unclear. The CDR3 bases are TGTGCCAGCAGCTTAGTAGGAGGATATAGCAATCAGCCCCAGCATTTT. Its protein product is CASSLVGGYSNQPQHF.